This TCR beta chain was profiled in a study of blood T cell repertoires in COVID-19. Study summary: From the United States, Italy and Spain came samples of acute and convalescent COVID-19. T cells, B-cell-depleted T cells, or PBMCs provided the cDNA or gDNA that served as material.

This CDR3 spans 17 amino acids. Germline V gene data show CDR1 as SGHDN and CDR2 as FVKESK. Unmatched junction bases numbered 8, after V lost 0 bases and J lost 3 bases. The data were produced by immunoSEQ multiplex PCR, yet TCRdb's version contains in-frame clones alone and is incomplete. The table includes around 160,000 clones, 82% detected once. The chain recombines TRBV14 with TRBJ2-3; 8 nucleotides agree with TRBD1. Sequenced input: PBMCs or T cells enriched from blood (not recorded which). The receptor's source is a man in his fifties who had recovered from COVID-19. For the CDR3, the DNA is TGTGCCAGCAGCCAAGATCGGTTCCAGGGGGCGACAGATACGCAGTATTTT. Translated: CASSQDRFQGATDTQYF.